These T cell receptor beta chains were read from a single sample in a study of blood T cell repertoires in COVID-19. Data came from immunoSEQ multiplex PCR; TCRdb stores just in-frame clones and leaves some out. The sample lists 240,000 or so clones; roughly nine tenths were seen once. The specimen was peripheral blood. The receptors were gathered from a man aged 60 to 75 with acute or convalescent COVID-19. The CDR3 runs from the conserved cysteine through the conserved F or W. The D gene is left open where the match is weak. Some rows mark clone size as missing; the rest say once, few, many or name a class of expanded clone.

CDR3 DNA	CDR3 protein	clone size	D gene	V gene	J gene
TGTGCCAGCAGTCCTGGTGGGGCAGCCTATGGCTACACCTTC	CASSPGGAAYGYTF	-	-	TRBV28	TRBJ1-2
TGTGCCACCAGCAGAGACAGGGGATATCAGCCCCAGCATTTT	CATSRDRGYQPQHF	-	-	TRBV15	TRBJ1-5
TGTGCCAGCAGCTTCGCTAGCGGCTACAATGAGCAGTTCTTC	CASSFASGYNEQFF	-	TRBD2	TRBV5-4	TRBJ2-1
TGTGCCAGCAGACGGGACAGAGCGGGCACCGGGGAGCTGTTTTTT	CASRRDRAGTGELFF	-	-	TRBV6-5	TRBJ2-2
TGTGCCAGCAGCCCCAACGGACAGGGGGGAACTGAAGCTTTCTTT	CASSPNGQGGTEAFF	-	TRBD1	TRBV28	TRBJ1-1
TGTGCCAGCAGCGTAGGGAGTTCCAATCAGCCCCAGCATTTT	CASSVGSSNQPQHF	once	-	TRBV9	TRBJ1-5
TGTGCCAGCAGTTACGATCGCGACAGGGGACCAGGGTACGAGCAGTACTTC	CASSYDRDRGPGYEQYF	-	TRBD1	TRBV6-2/TRBV6-3	TRBJ2-7
TGCGCCAGCAGCTGGGCGGGGAACACTGAAGCTTTCTTT	CASSWAGNTEAFF	-	-	TRBV5-1	TRBJ1-1
TGTGCCGGCAAAACAGGGAATAGCAATCAGCCCCAGCATTTT	CAGKTGNSNQPQHF	-	-	TRBV28	TRBJ1-5
TGTGCCAGCAGGTCGCAGGGGGAACCCTATGGCTACACCTTC	CASRSQGEPYGYTF	-	TRBD1	TRBV3-1/TRBV3-2	TRBJ1-2
TGTGCCAGCAGCTTAAACACGGGGATGATAGATGAGCAGTTCTTC	CASSLNTGMIDEQFF	once	-	TRBV11-3	TRBJ2-1
TGTGCCAGCAGTGAAGCCAGCGGGGAATTTTTTCCCGAGCTGTTTTTT	CASSEASGEFFPELFF	-	TRBD2	TRBV6-1	TRBJ2-2
TGTGCCAGCAGTTCCCCGGGGGGGGCAGGACAGCCCCAGCATTTT	CASSSPGGAGQPQHF	-	-	TRBV28	TRBJ1-5
TGTGCCAGCAGCCCCTCGTTAGGGGAGGGTCGGCAGTACTTC	CASSPSLGEGRQYF	-	TRBD2	TRBV7-8	TRBJ2-7